This T cell receptor beta chain was found in a study of tumor and adjacent non-tumor tissue in lung cancer. Overall study: Histology: 12 adenocarcinoma, a couple of squamous cell carcinoma, 1 small cell lung cancer. General study points: Normal lung showed higher cumulative top 100 clone frequency than tumor.

Of note for this clonotype: Antigen unknown.

RNA was extracted from bulk tissue without any cell sorting. The V end was cut by 4 bases, the J end by 4 bases, with 10 bases between. Germline values: CDR1 MDHEN, CDR2 SYDVKM. The CDR3 is 14 amino acids. A modified ARM-PCR protocol with three rounds of nested PCR amplified TCRbeta. From the multiplex PCR reads, TCRdb called clonotypes with MiXCR, one entry per CDR3 protein. This table has some 84,000 distinct CDR3 sequences, around three fifths appearing once. The chain carries TRBV28 and TRBJ1-4, with D unclear. This sequence originates from a man aged 65-85 years with non-small cell lung cancer. The sequenced sample was lung tumor tissue. CDR3 sequence reads: CASSSGGCNEKLFF. DNA of the CDR3: TGTGCCAGCAGTTCTGGTGGATGTAATGAAAAACTGTTTTTT.